The clone carrying this TCR beta chain appeared a single time. The CDR3 totals 14 residues. Germline lookup yields CDR1 SSHAT and CDR2 FNYEAQ (reference sequence). Trimming pared 1 base from V and 7 bases from J, leaving 11 bases between. Here immunoSEQ multiplex PCR was the method, and the copy in TCRdb shows in-frame clones only, minus some. This sample has under 1 million clones, with about 96% found just once. The naive CD8 fraction comprised CD45RO-negative cells positively selected for CCR7 and excluded terminally differentiated effector memory CD45RA+ cells. The record originates from a study of shared clonotypes between healthy human individuals.

This receptor was obtained from a man between 25 and 39 years old in good health. The chain combines TRBV7-7 with TRBJ2-1; possible D gene TRBD2, 6 bases. The source material was naive CD8+ T cells sorted from blood. Here the CDR3 reads CASSLEGLTNEQFF. The CDR3 nucleotides read TGTGCCAGCAGCTTAGAAGGACTAACTAATGAGCAGTTCTTC.